Listed below are T cell receptor beta chains from one sample, sequenced in a study of human T cells and chemical hapten exposure. TCRdb independently ran MiXCR on the RACE reads; one entry per CDR3 protein. The data contain a few hundred thousand distinct CDR3 sequences, about 8.6% of them singletons. The sample consisted of whole blood, taken in connection with sensitization to the hapten diphenylcyclopropenone (DPC). These TCRs come from a woman between 35 and 50 years old with alopecia areata. Some clones in this sample may be carry-over from other donors' samples. CDR3s include the opening cysteine and the closing phenylalanine or tryptophan. D genes are given only for firm matches. A clone size is listed for some rows: how often the clone was seen (once, few, many), or a class if it is expanded.

J gene,D gene,clone size,V gene,CDR3 DNA,CDR3 protein
TRBJ2-1,TRBD2,NA,TRBV7-2,TGTGCCAGCAGCGTATCACTAGCGGGGGCGTACAATGAGCAGTTCTTC,CASSVSLAGAYNEQFF
TRBJ2-4,NA,NA,TRBV3-1,TGTGCCAGCAGCCAAGATGGGGAGGCAGGCATTCAGTACTTC,CASSQDGEAGIQYF
TRBJ1-1,NA,few,TRBV18,TGTGCCAGCTCATTCTCCGGGGCGAACACTGAAGCTTTCTTT,CASSFSGANTEAFF
TRBJ2-3,TRBD1,few,TRBV6-6,TGTGCCAGCAGTAAGAATCCGGGACAGGGTTCAGATACGCAGTATTTT,CASSKNPGQGSDTQYF
TRBJ2-5,NA,NA,TRBV12-3/TRBV12-4,TGTGCCAGCAACATACGGGGCGGACAAGAGACCCAGTACTTC,CASNIRGGQETQYF
TRBJ1-5,NA,NA,TRBV10-3,TGTGCCATCAGTGCCGACGGATCTCTGAAGGAGCCCCAGCATTTT,CAISADGSLKEPQHF
TRBJ2-2,NA,few,TRBV7-2,TGTGCCAGCAGCCCCTTAGTGGGTCGGGAGCTGTTTTTT,CASSPLVGRELFF
TRBJ2-1,TRBD2,many,TRBV18,TGTGCCAGCTCACCGCCTCAGACTAGCGGGAGGGCCTTCAACAATGAGCAGTTCTTC,CASSPPQTSGRAFNNEQFF
TRBJ2-1,TRBD2,few,TRBV12-3/TRBV12-4,TGTGCCAGCAGTTTGAAACTAGCGTTCGATGAGCAGTTCTTC,CASSLKLAFDEQFF
TRBJ2-1,TRBD2,few,TRBV7-9,TGTGCCAGCAGCCCGGGACTAGCGGATTACAATGAGCAGTTCTTC,CASSPGLADYNEQFF
TRBJ2-5,NA,NA,TRBV4-2,TGTGCCAGCAGCCAAGATGTCACTCCCGGGGCCCAGTACTTC,CASSQDVTPGAQYF
TRBJ2-3,NA,few,TRBV6-6,TGTGCCAGCAGTGACAGCCGGGATACGCAGTATTTT,CASSDSRDTQYF
TRBJ2-1,TRBD1,few,TRBV3-1,TGTGCCAGCAGCCATTGGACAGGGGGCAATGAGCAGTTCTTC,CASSHWTGGNEQFF
TRBJ2-6,TRBD2,NA,TRBV7-9,TGTGCCAGCAGCCCCCGGGGGGTATTCGGGGCCAACGTCCTGACTTTC,CASSPRGVFGANVLTF
TRBJ2-7,TRBD2,few,TRBV5-1,TGCGCCAGCAGCTTCGACCCGGGAGGGCCCTACGAGCAGTACTTC,CASSFDPGGPYEQYF
TRBJ2-3,NA,NA,TRBV3-1,TGTGCCAGCATCCAAGTGGATACGCAGTATTTT,CASIQVDTQYF
TRBJ2-3,NA,many,TRBV29-1,TGCAGCGCCACGCCCCCGAGGGATACGCAGTATTTT,CSATPPRDTQYF
TRBJ2-1,NA,many,TRBV6-2/TRBV6-3,TGTGCCAGCAGTTACAGCCCCGCGGGCTCCTACAATGAGCAGTTCTTC,CASSYSPAGSYNEQFF
TRBJ2-7,NA,many,TRBV24-1,TGTGCCACCAGTTCGGACTCCCCGCCCTACGAGCAGTACTTC,CATSSDSPPYEQYF
TRBJ2-7,TRBD1,NA,TRBV6-5,TGTGCCAGCAGTCCCTCCGGGACAGGGGGATACGAGCAGTACTTC,CASSPSGTGGYEQYF
TRBJ2-2,NA,many,TRBV6-2/TRBV6-3,TGTGCCAGCAGTTACCACTCCGCGGTAACCGGGGAGCTGTTTTTT,CASSYHSAVTGELFF
TRBJ1-1,NA,NA,TRBV9,TGTGCCAGCAGCGTGGGACCGAGAAACACTGAAGCTTTCTTT,CASSVGPRNTEAFF
TRBJ1-3,NA,few,TRBV5-1,TGCGCCAGCAGCACGGACAGAAACTCTGGAAACACCATATATTTT,CASSTDRNSGNTIYF
TRBJ2-2,NA,NA,TRBV20-1,TGCAGTGCTCCTTTATGGACCGGGGAGCTGTTTTTT,CSAPLWTGELFF
TRBJ1-1,NA,many,TRBV20-1,TGCAGTGGTCTTGGGAACACTGAAGCTTTCTTT,CSGLGNTEAFF
TRBJ2-3,NA,NA,TRBV24-1,TGTGCCACCAGTGATTGGTCCTCCACAGATACGCAGTATTTT,CATSDWSSTDTQYF
TRBJ2-7,NA,few,TRBV29-1,TGCAGCGTCCGGGACGGAGGGGGCTACGAGCAGTACTTC,CSVRDGGGYEQYF
TRBJ2-3,NA,few,TRBV11-2,TGTGCCAGCGGGGAGAGTACGCAGTATTTT,CASGESTQYF
TRBJ2-5,NA,many,TRBV6-5,TGTGCCAGCAGCTATGACTCCCAAGAGACCCAGTACTTC,CASSYDSQETQYF
TRBJ1-4,NA,many,TRBV29-1,TGCAGCGTTGTGTTAGGACCCGGGGGCGAAAAACTGTTTTTT,CSVVLGPGGEKLFF
TRBJ1-4,NA,NA,TRBV14,TGTGCCAGCAGCTTCCGGGACACTAATGAAAAACTGTTTTTT,CASSFRDTNEKLFF
TRBJ2-1,TRBD2,few,TRBV4-3,TGCGCCAGCAGCCAGGACATTAATAGCGGGAGGAAGTTCTTC,CASSQDINSGRKFF
TRBJ2-3,NA,NA,TRBV4-2,TGTGCCAGCAGCCAAGTGGCGGGACCCACAGATACGCAGTATTTT,CASSQVAGPTDTQYF
TRBJ2-1,TRBD2,NA,TRBV29-1,TGCAGCGTTGACCCTGAACAGCGGGACTACAATGAGCAGTTCTTC,CSVDPEQRDYNEQFF
TRBJ2-7,NA,few,TRBV9,TGTGCCAGCAGCGTAGGCTTCGGATCCTCCTACGAGCAGTACTTC,CASSVGFGSSYEQYF
TRBJ2-7,TRBD1,many,TRBV6-5,TGTGCCAGCAGTCAAGGGACAGGGGGGTCCTACGAGCAGTACTTC,CASSQGTGGSYEQYF
TRBJ2-1,TRBD2,NA,TRBV28,TGTGCCAGCAGACGGACTAGCGGGGAGCAGTTCTTC,CASRRTSGEQFF
TRBJ2-1,NA,NA,TRBV29-1,TGCAGCGTTGAAGCGAGGAGAGGGCCCTACAATGAGCAGTTCTTC,CSVEARRGPYNEQFF
TRBJ2-2,NA,NA,TRBV7-9,TGTGCCAGCAGTCAAAAGCGGACCGGGGAGCTGTTTTTT,CASSQKRTGELFF
TRBJ1-1,TRBD1,few,TRBV27,TGTGCCAGCAGTTTAAGGGGACAGGGGATAGGGGACACTGAAGCTTTCTTT,CASSLRGQGIGDTEAFF
TRBJ1-3,NA,many,TRBV12-3/TRBV12-4,TGTGCCAGCTCAGGCGTCCCCTACTCTGGAAACACCATATATTTT,CASSGVPYSGNTIYF
TRBJ2-1,TRBD1,NA,TRBV20-1,TGCAGTGCCAACAGGGGCGAGGGCCCCTACAATGAGCAGTTCTTC,CSANRGEGPYNEQFF
TRBJ2-3,TRBD1,NA,TRBV19,TGTGCCAGCAAAGACAGGGGAACAGATACGCAGTATTTT,CASKDRGTDTQYF
TRBJ2-1,TRBD2,few,TRBV12-3/TRBV12-4,TGTGCCAGCGGGGGGGACTACCTTCAGCTCTTC,CASGGDYLQLF
TRBJ2-3,TRBD1,many,TRBV18,TGTGCCAGCTCACCCGGACAGGGAATTGGCACAGATACGCAGTATTTT,CASSPGQGIGTDTQYF
TRBJ1-2,NA,NA,TRBV20-1,TGCAGTGCTCATGGGGGCCGTAACTATGGCTACACCTTC,CSAHGGRNYGYTF
TRBJ2-7,TRBD1,NA,TRBV10-3,TGTGCCATCAGTACGACCGGGACAGGGACCTACGAGCAGTACTTC,CAISTTGTGTYEQYF
TRBJ1-1,NA,NA,TRBV10-3,TGTGCCATCAGTCAATCAAACACTGAAGCTTTCTTT,CAISQSNTEAFF
TRBJ2-5,TRBD2,few,TRBV15,TGTGCCACCAGCAGAGGGACTAGCGGGAGCTTGTATACCCAGTACTTC,CATSRGTSGSLYTQYF
TRBJ1-2,TRBD1,many,TRBV28,TGTGCCAGCAGTTTAGGAGGGACAGCACCTATCCACTATGGCTACACCTTC,CASSLGGTAPIHYGYTF
TRBJ2-7,NA,few,TRBV20-1,TGCAGTGCCCGGGGGTGGGGGGCGCCGTACGAGCAGTACTTC,CSARGWGAPYEQYF
TRBJ2-7,TRBD1,many,TRBV6-5,TGTGCCAGCAGTTACTCGGGACAGGGCGGCTTGTACTTC,CASSYSGQGGLYF
TRBJ2-5,NA,few,TRBV20-1,TGCAGTGCTCAGGCAGGGGCCGTCCAAGAGACCCAGTACTTC,CSAQAGAVQETQYF
TRBJ1-1,NA,few,TRBV5-6,TGTGCCAGCAGCTTACCACCCGGGGGAGCTTTCTTT,CASSLPPGGAFF
TRBJ1-1,NA,NA,TRBV6-5,TGTGCCAGCAGTTCCCGGTGGGGGGGCAAGCGTGAAGCTTTCTTT,CASSSRWGGKREAFF
TRBJ2-1,NA,NA,TRBV7-2,TGTGCCAGCAGCTTTACCGGGAGTAATAACAATGAGCAGTTCTTC,CASSFTGSNNNEQFF
TRBJ2-7,TRBD1,many,TRBV5-1,TGCGCCAGCAGCCCCGCAGGGGGCTCCTACGAGCAGTACTTC,CASSPAGGSYEQYF
TRBJ1-4,NA,NA,TRBV6-5,TGTGCCAGCAGTTCTTCAGGGCTTGGGAATGAAAAACTGTTTTTT,CASSSSGLGNEKLFF
TRBJ1-1,NA,many,TRBV7-2,TGTGCCAGCAGCTCCCGCTCCGGGGTCGGCACTGAAGCTTTCTTT,CASSSRSGVGTEAFF